The T cell receptor (beta chain) described here comes from a study of control samples from healthy donors and cancer patients. TCRdb's table, derived via immunoSEQ multiplex PCR, lists solely in-frame clones and lacks some. The table shows 150,000 or so clones, with 85% to 95% occurring only once. The germline V gene has CDR1 LNHDA and CDR2 SQIVND (reference sequence). This CDR3 spans 12 amino acids. The V and J ends lost 6 bases and 6 bases, in that order; junction bases with no gene match: 1. With regard to this clone: The same CDR3 also results from other DNA sequences found in this sample.

Sequencing was performed on blood. The sequence derives from a man aged 40-49 years in good health. The chain couples TRBV19 to TRBJ1-5; 8 bases match TRBD1. This CDR3 is CASRQGGQPQHF. CDR3 sequence (DNA): TGTGCCAGTAGACAGGGGGGTCAGCCCCAGCATTTT. Together with reference TRBV19 and TRBJ1-5, the CDR3 gives the full variable domain: DGGITQSPKYLFRKEGQNVTLSCEQNLNHDAMYWYRQDPGQGLRLIYYSQIVNDFQKGDIAEGYSVSREKKESFPLTVTSAQKNPTAFYLCASRQGGQPQHFGDGTRLSIL.